This T cell receptor beta chain was identified during a study of regulatory T cells in long-lasting Graves disease. Germline-derived CDR1 and CDR2 are SGHNT and YYREEE (reference sequence). Losses at the gene ends were 4 bases for V and 4 bases for J; bases not matched to a gene: 12. The CDR3 has 16 amino acids. The time point here: newly diagnosed GD, antithyroid drugs for less than 3 months. Isolated PBMC RNA provided the starting material for the TCR library. This clonotype was counted many times. Both iRepertoire HTBI primers and Arm-PCR of CDR3 regions were used to build the TCR beta libraries. TCRdb re-called the multiplex PCR reads through MiXCR, storing one row per CDR3 protein. The table includes roughly 250,000 distinct CDR3 sequences, approximately 20% detected once. These same records also appear under a second study, on T cells in Graves' hyperthyroidism and ophthalmopathy. This second study notes: Not enrolled were patients with uncontrolled infection, other autoimmune disease, pregnancy or lactation. A set of HTBI primers served as the primers for a first-round RT-PCR of the TCR CDR3.

Source: peripheral blood mononuclear cells (PBMCs), taken at new diagnosis, from a patient treated with antithyroid drugs. The gene calls are TRBV5-4 and TRBJ1-2; 8 bases are a match to TRBD1. This clonotype originated in a woman aged 25 to 39 with Graves disease. The DNA of the CDR3 is TGTGCCAGCAGCATTGGACAGGGCCCCGGGTTCTATGGCTACACCTTC. It yields the protein CASSIGQGPGFYGYTF.